Sequencing of this TCR beta chain was carried out in a study of T-cell memory formation after mild COVID-19. TCR alpha and TCR beta cDNA libraries carrying sample barcodes and UMIs came from 5'RACE with constant-segment primers. TCRdb used MiXCR to reprocess the 5' RACE reads, holding one entry per CDR3 protein. The table includes 120,000 or so distinct CDR3 sequences, about 6% detected once. In this sample, this clonotype turned up many times. The CDR3 is 16 amino acids. Germline V gene data show CDR1 as SGHRS and CDR2 as YFSETQ. V was shortened by 4 bases and J by 0 bases, with 16 bases between the two germline ends.

This TCR derives from an adult woman who had mild COVID-19 (a few samples of this study predate the infection). Cell type and time point are not known. The chain couples TRBV5-1 to TRBJ1-1; D might be TRBD1 (5 bases). The sample consisted of PBMCs or a T cell subset sorted from them (not recorded which). The CDR3 DNA follows: TGCGCCAGCAGCGGCGTTACTTCAGGGATGAACACTGAAGCTTTCTTT. Translation gives CASSGVTSGMNTEAFF.